This T cell receptor (beta chain) was profiled in a study of OX40 agonist ivuxolimab in advanced cancers. Whole-study results and caveats: Compared with CD4+, CD8+ T cells on average had more expanded clones.

Trimming took 4 bases from V and 5 from J, leaving 15 bases between them. CDR1 is SGHRS, CDR2 YFSETQ, per germline. The CDR3 has 15 residues. For this clone: Its antigen remains unidentified.

Measured with immunoSEQ multiplex PCR; TCRdb has only the in-frame clones, and not every one. The data show 75,000 to 100,000 clones, approximately 80% seen once. Sample: CD4+ or CD8+ T cells sorted from blood, taken in a trial of the OX40 agonist ivuxolimab. The chain couples TRBV5-1 to TRBJ2-2; perhaps D is TRBD1 or TRBD2 (6 bases each). The receptor comes from an adult with an advanced solid tumor such as melanoma, head and neck, liver or kidney cancer. The CDR3 DNA follows: TGCGCCAGCAGCGGTCGGGGGCGAGGGACCGGGGAGCTGTTTTTT. Its translation: CASSGRGRGTGELFF.